This TCR beta chain was identified during a study of T cell responses to AZD1222 COVID-19 vaccine. Study at large: Second doses that came at about 4 or about 12 weeks were put together. General study findings and limits: Per reports, nearly half of all spike-specific TCRs target regions that are unmutated in variants. A mostly white British donor set with more females was recruited, and clonal diversity was possibly underestimated. Among AZD1222 vaccinees, only six were seropositive at baseline.

Assay: immunoSEQ multiplex PCR; the TCRdb copy retains only in-frame clones and omits some. Of about 120,000 clones in the sample, over 75% were seen once. Comments on this clone: Its antigen is still unknown.

This CDR3 region has 14 residues. The V gene's germline CDR1 is SGHRS and CDR2 YFSETQ. Trimming took 4 bases from V and 5 from J; bases not matched to a gene: 3. This TCR was sampled from an adult in good health. This material consisted of peripheral blood, taken on day 0 of AZD1222 vaccination. The chain links TRBV5-1 to TRBJ2-1; 10 nucleotides match TRBD2. The CDR3 protein is CASSGTSAHNEQFF. The CDR3 region has the DNA TGCGCCAGCAGCGGGACTAGCGCTCACAATGAGCAGTTCTTC. Full variable domain (remainder filled in from reference TRBV5-1 and TRBJ2-1): KAGVTQTPRYLIKTRGQQVTLSCSPISGHRSVSWYQQTPGQGLQFLFEYFSETQRNKGNFPGRFSGRQFSNSRSEMNVSTLELGDSALYLCASSGTSAHNEQFFGPGTRLTVL.